The following is a T cell receptor (beta chain) sequence with its context. CDR3 length: 15 residues. Germline assignment: CDR1 SGHKS and CDR2 YYEKEE (reference sequence). V lost 4 bases to trimming and J lost 2 bases, with 14 bases between them. Clones were sequenced by immunoSEQ multiplex PCR, and TCRdb holds only the in-frame ones, with some missing. The table shows about 25,000 clones, with 65% to 70% occurring only once. The sample originates from a study of early stage breast cancer tumors. About the research overall: About 80% of the 16 invasive tumors were ER+, PR+ and HER2-.

Input material: breast tumor tissue. This TCR derives from a person aged 55 to 75 with breast cancer. The rearrangement uses TRBV5-5 and TRBJ2-3; D gene uncertain. CDR3 sequence (DNA): TGTGCCAGCAGCGGCCGGGTCCTCTCCACAGATACGCAGTATTTT. Amino acid sequence: CASSGRVLSTDTQYF.